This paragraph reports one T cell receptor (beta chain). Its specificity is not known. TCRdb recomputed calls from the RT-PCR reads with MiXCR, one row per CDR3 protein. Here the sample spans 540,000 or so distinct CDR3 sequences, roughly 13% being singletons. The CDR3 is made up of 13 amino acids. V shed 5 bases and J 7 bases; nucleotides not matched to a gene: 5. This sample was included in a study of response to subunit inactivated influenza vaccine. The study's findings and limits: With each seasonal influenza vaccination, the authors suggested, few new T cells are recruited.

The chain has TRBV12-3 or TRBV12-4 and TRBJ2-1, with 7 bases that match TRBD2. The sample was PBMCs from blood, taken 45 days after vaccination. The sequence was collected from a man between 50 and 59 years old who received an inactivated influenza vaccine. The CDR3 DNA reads TGTGCCAGCAGTGCGGGCGGGAGTAATGAGCAGTTCTTC. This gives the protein CASSAGGSNEQFF.